This T cell receptor (beta chain) was recorded in a study of control samples from healthy donors and cancer patients. The CDR3 totals 19 residues. V was pared by 2 bases and J by 5 bases, with 15 bases of the junction left unmatched. Germline V gene lookup returns CDR1 LGHNA and CDR2 YNFKEQ. Here immunoSEQ multiplex PCR was the method, and the copy in TCRdb shows in-frame clones only, minus some. Among 57,000 or so clones listed, 94% were seen once. The chain links TRBV4-2 to TRBJ2-2; 9 positions agree with TRBD1. The clonotype originates from a man between 25 and 39 years old in good health. Sequenced sample: blood. In DNA, the CDR3 is TGTGCCAGCAGCCAAACGGGGACAGGGCCCCACAGGGGGACCGGGGAGCTGTTTTTT. Its protein product is CASSQTGTGPHRGTGELFF.